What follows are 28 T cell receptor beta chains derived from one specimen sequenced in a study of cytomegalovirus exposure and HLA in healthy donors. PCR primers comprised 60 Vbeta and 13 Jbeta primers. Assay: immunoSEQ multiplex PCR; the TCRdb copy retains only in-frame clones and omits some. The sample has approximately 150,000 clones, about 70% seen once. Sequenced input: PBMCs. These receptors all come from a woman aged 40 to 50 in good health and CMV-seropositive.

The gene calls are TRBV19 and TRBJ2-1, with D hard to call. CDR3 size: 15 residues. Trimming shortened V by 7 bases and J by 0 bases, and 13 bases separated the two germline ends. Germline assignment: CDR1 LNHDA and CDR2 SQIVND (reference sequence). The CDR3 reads CASNPGSSSYNEQFF. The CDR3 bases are TGTGCCAGTAACCCGGGTTCGAGCTCCTACAATGAGCAGTTCTTC.

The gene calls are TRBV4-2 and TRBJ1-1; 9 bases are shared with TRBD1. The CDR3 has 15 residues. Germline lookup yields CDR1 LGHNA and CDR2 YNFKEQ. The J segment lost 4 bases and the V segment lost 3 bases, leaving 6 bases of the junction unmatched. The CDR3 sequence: CASSQGRDRVTEAFF. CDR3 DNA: TGTGCCAGCAGCCAGGGCCGGGACAGGGTCACTGAAGCTTTCTTT.

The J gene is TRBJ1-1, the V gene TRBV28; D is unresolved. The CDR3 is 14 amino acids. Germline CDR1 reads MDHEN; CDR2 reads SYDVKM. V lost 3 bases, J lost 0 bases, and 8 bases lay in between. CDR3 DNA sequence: TGTGCCAGCAGTTTTCCGAGGGTGAACACTGAAGCTTTCTTT. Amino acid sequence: CASSFPRVNTEAFF.

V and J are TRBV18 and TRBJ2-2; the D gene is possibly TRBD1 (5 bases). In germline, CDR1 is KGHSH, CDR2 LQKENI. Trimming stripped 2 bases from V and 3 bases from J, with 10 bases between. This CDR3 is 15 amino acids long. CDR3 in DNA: TGTGCCAGCTCACCATCTAGGGGTTACACCGGGGAGCTGTTTTTT. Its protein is CASSPSRGYTGELFF.

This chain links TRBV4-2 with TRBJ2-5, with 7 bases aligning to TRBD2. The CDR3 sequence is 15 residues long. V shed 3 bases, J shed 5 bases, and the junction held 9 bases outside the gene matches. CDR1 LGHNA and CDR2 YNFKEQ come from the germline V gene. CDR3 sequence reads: CASSQGLTSRETQYF. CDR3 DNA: TGTGCCAGCAGCCAGGGCCTGACTAGCCGGGAGACCCAGTACTTC.

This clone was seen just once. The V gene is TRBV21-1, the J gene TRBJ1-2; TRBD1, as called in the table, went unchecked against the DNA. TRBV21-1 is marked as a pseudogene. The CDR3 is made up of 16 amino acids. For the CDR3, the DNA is TGTGCCAGCAGCAATACTAATTCAGGGATCCACTATGGCTACACCTTC. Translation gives CASSNTNSGIHYGYTF.

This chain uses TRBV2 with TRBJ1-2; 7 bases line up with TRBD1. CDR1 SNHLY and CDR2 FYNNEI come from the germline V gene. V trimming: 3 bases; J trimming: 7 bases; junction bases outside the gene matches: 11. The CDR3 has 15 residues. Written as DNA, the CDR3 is TGTGCCAGCAGTGAGAAGACCACAGGGGCGGGTGGCTACACCTTC. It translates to CASSEKTTGAGGYTF.

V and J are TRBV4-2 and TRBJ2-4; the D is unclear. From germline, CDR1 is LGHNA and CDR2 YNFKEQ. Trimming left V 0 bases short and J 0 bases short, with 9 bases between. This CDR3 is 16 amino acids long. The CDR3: CASSQDDTLAKNIQYF. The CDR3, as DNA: TGTGCCAGCAGCCAAGATGACACTTTAGCCAAAAACATTCAGTACTTC.

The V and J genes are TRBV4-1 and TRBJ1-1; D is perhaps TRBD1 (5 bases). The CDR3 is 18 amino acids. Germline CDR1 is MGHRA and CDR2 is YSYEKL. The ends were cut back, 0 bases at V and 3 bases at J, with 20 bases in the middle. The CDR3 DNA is TGCGCCAGCAGCCAAGAAGGATTCGGCTATCAAGGGGACACTGAAGCTTTCTTT. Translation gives CASSQEGFGYQGDTEAFF.

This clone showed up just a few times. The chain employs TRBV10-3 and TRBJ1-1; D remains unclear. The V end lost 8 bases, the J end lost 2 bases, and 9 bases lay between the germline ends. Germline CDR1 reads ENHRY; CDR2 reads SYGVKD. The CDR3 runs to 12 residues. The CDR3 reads CAIAGLNTEAFF. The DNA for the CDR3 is TGTGCCATCGCAGGCCTAAACACTGAAGCTTTCTTT.

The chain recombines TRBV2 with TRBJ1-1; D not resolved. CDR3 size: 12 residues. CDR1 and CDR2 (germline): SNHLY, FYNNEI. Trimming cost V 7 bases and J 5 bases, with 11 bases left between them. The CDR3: CASTPVSTEAFF. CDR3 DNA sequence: TGTGCCAGCACCCCTGTTTCGACTGAAGCTTTCTTT. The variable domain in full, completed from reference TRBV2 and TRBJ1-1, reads EPEVTQTPSHQVTQMGQEVILRCVPISNHLYFYWYRQILGQKVEFLVSFYNNEISEKSEIFDDQFSVERPDGSNFTLKIRSTKLEDSAMYFCASTPVSTEAFFGQGTRLTVV.

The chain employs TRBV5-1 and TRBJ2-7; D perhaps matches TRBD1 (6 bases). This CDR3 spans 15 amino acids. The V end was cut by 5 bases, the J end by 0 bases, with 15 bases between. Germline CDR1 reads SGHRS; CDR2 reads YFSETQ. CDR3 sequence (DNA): TGCGCCAGCAGTTTAGGTGGGACAAGCTCCTACGAGCAGTACTTC. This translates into CASSLGGTSSYEQYF.

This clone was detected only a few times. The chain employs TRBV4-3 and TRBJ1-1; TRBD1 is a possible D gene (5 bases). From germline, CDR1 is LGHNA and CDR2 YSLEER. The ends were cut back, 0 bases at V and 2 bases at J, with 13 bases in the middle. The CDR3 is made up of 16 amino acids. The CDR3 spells CASSQDPRALNTEAFF. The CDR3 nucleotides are TGCGCCAGCAGCCAAGACCCCAGGGCCCTAAACACTGAAGCTTTCTTT.

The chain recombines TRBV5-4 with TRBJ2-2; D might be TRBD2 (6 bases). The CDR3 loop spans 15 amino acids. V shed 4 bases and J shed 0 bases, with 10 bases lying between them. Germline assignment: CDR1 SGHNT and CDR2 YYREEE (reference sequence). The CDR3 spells CASSRGLTNTGELFF. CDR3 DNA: TGTGCCAGCAGCCGGGGACTGACGAACACCGGGGAGCTGTTTTTT.

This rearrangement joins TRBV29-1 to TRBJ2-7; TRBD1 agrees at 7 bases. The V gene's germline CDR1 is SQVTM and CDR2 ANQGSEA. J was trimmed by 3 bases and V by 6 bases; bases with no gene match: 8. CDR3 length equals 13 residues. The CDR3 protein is CSVRSDRSYEQYF. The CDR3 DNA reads TGCAGCGTCCGATCGGACAGGAGCTACGAGCAGTACTTC.

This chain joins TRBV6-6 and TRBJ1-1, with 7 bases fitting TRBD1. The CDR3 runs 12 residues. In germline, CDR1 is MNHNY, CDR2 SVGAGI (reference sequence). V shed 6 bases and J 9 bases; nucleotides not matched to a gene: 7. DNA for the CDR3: TGTGCCAGCAGCCTACAGGGGCCCAAAGCTTTCTTT. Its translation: CASSLQGPKAFF.

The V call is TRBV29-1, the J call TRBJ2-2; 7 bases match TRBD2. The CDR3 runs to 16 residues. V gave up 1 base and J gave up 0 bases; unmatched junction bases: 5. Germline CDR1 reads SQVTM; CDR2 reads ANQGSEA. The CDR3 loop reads CSVEVGGRANTGELFF. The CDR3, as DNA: TGCAGCGTTGAAGTTGGAGGGAGGGCGAACACCGGGGAGCTGTTTTTT.

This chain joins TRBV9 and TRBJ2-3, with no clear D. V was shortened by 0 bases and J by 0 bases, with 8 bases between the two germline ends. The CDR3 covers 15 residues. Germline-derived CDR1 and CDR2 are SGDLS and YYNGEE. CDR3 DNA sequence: TGTGCCAGCAGCGTAGCAACAGCTAGCACAGATACGCAGTATTTT. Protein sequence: CASSVATASTDTQYF.

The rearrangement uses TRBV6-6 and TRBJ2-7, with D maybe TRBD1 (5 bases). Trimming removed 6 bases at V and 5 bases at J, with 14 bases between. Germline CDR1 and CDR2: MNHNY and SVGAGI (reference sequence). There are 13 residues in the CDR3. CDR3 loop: CASSRPSRDEQYF. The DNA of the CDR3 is TGTGCCAGCAGCCGCCCAAGCAGGGACGAGCAGTACTTC.

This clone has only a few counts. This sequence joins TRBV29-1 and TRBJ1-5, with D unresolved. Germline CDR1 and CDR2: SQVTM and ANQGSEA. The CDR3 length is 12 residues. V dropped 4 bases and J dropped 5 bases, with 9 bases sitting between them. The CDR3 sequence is CSVGEVDQPQHF. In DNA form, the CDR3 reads TGCAGCGTTGGTGAGGTGGATCAGCCCCAGCATTTT.

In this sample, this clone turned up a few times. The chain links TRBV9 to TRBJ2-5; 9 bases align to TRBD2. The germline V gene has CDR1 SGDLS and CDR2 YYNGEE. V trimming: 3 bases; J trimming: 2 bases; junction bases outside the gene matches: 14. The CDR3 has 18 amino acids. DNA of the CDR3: TGTGCCAGCAGCGAGGGATCTAGACTAGCGGACTTTCAAGAGACCCAGTACTTC. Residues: CASSEGSRLADFQETQYF.

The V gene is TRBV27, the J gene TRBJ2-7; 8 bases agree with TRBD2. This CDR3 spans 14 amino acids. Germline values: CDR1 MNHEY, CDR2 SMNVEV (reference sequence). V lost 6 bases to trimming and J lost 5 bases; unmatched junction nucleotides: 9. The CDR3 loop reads CASSQERGLDEQYF. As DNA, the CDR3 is TGTGCCAGCAGCCAAGAGCGGGGGTTGGACGAGCAGTACTTC.

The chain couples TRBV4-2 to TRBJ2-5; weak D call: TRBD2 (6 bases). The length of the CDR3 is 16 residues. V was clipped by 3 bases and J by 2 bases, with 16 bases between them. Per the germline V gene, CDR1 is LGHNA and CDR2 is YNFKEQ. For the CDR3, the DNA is TGTGCCAGCAGCCACGTCACGCTAGCGCTGCAAGAGACCCAGTACTTC. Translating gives CASSHVTLALQETQYF.

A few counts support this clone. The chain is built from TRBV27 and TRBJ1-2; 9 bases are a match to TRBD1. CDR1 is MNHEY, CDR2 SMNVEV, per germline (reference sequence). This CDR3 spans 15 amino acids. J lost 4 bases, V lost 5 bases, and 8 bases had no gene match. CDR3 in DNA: TGTGCCAGCAGTCCAGGGGACAGGGTGGCCTATGGCTACACCTTC. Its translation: CASSPGDRVAYGYTF.

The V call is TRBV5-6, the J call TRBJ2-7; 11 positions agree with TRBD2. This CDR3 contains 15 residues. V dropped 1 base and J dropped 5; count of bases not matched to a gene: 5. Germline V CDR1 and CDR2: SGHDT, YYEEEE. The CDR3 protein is CASSLPPLAGDEQYF. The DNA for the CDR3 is TGTGCCAGCAGCTTGCCTCCACTAGCGGGAGACGAGCAGTACTTC. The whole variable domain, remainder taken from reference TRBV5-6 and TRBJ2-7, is DAGVTQSPTHLIKTRGQQVTLRCSPKSGHDTVSWYQQALGQGPQFIFQYYEEEERQRGNFPDRFSGHQFPNYSSELNVNALLLGDSALYLCASSLPPLAGDEQYFGPGTRLTVT.

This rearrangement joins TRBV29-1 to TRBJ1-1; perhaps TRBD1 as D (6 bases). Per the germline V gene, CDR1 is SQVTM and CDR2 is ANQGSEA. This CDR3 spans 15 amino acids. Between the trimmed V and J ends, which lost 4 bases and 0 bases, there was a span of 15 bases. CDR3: CSVAPGDILNTEAFF. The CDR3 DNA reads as TGCAGCGTTGCACCCGGGGACATCCTGAACACTGAAGCTTTCTTT.

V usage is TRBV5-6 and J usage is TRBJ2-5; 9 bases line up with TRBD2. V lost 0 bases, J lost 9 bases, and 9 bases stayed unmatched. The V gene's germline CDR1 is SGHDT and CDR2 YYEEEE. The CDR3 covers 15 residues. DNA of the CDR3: TGTGCCAGCAGCTTGGTATCGGCGGGAGGGCCGGCCCAGTACTTC. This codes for CASSLVSAGGPAQYF.

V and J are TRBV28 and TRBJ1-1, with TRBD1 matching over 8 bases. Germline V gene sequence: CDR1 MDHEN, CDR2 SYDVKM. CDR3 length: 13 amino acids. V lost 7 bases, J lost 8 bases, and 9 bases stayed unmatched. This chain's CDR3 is CASTIGQGAEAFF. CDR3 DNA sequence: TGTGCCAGCACCATTGGGCAGGGGGCCGAAGCTTTCTTT.